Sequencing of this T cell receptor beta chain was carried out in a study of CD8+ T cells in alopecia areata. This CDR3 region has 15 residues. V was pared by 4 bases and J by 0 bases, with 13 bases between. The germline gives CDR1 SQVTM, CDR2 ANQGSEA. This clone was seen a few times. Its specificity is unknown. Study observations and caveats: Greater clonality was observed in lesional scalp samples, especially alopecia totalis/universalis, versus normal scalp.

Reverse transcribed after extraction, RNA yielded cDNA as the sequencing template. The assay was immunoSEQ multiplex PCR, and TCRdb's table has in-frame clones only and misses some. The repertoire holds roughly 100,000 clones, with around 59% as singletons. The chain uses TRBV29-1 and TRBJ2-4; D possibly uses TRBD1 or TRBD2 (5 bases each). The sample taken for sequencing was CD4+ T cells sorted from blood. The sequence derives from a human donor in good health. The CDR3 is CSVGLGTRAKNIQYF. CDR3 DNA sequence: TGCAGCGTTGGTTTAGGGACGAGAGCCAAAAACATTCAGTACTTC.